Sequencing of this T cell receptor (beta chain) was carried out in a study of cytomegalovirus exposure and HLA in healthy donors. Whole-study context: The study placed about 81% of its 398 genotyped donors in the Caucasian-associated ancestry cluster. Broader study findings: A reported reduction in N-insertions relative to the approximately 690-donor mean was seen in an Asian-associated ancestry cluster in a later analysis.

The junction had 3 bases not matched to a gene; V was cut back by 4 bases and J by 4 bases. Per germline, CDR1 SEHNR and CDR2 FQNEAQ (reference sequence). The CDR3 extends over 15 amino acids. 60 Vbeta and 13 Jbeta primers were used in PCR. The method was immunoSEQ multiplex PCR; TCRdb's version includes in-frame clones alone and lacks a portion of them. The sample records 100,000 or so clones, approximately 85% being singletons. As to this clone: Its antigen is undetermined. This CDR3 is also generated by other DNA sequences in the sample.

The specimen sequenced was PBMCs. The chain links TRBV7-9 to TRBJ2-1, with TRBD1 matching over 11 bases. The receptor was isolated from a young man in good health and CMV-seronegative. The CDR3 DNA follows: TGTGCCAGCAGCTGGGACAGGGGGACTTACAATGAGCAGTTCTTC. Protein: CASSWDRGTYNEQFF.